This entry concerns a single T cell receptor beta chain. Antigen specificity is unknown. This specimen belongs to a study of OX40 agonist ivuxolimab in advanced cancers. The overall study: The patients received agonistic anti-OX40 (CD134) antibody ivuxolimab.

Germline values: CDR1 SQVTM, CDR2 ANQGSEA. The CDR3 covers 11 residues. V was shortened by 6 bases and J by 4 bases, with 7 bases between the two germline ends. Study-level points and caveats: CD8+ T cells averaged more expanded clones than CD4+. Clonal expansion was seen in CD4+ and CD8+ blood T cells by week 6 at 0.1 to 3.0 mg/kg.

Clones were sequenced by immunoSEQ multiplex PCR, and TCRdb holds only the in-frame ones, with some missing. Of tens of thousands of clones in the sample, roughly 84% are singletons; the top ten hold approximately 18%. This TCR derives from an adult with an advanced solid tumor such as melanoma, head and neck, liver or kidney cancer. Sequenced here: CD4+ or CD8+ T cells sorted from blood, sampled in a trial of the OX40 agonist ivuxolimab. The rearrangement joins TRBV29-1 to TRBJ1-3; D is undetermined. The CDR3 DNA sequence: TGCAGCGTCCGATCGGGAAACACCATATATTTT. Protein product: CSVRSGNTIYF.